This T cell receptor (beta chain) was retrieved from a study of neurological immune-mediated disorders. Study outcomes and limitations: The repertoires of 18 of 34 multiple sclerosis patients fell into one related-CDR3 cluster (a possible signature) under phylogenetic grouping. The absence of shared CDR3 amino acid sequences among expanded clones across subjects suggests private repertoires in all groups.

This clonotype has at least ten counts. The antigen remains undetermined. The CDR3 sequence is 17 residues long. With V trimmed by 2 bases and J by 0 bases, 6 bases remained unmatched. CDR1 and CDR2 (germline): SGHRS, YFSETQ. Synthesis of cDNA was accomplished via 5'RACE employing 10-nucleotide random UMIs. Over 180 million TCR-beta sequences from 15-18 subjects were obtained in each sequencing run. TCRdb recomputed calls from the 5' RACE reads with MiXCR, one row per CDR3 protein. This table has about 46,000 distinct CDR3 sequences, under 2% appearing once. The sequence was collected from a woman aged 35 to 49 with multiple sclerosis. The sequencing sample was made of PBMCs. The rearrangement links TRBV5-1 to TRBJ1-1; 11 bases match TRBD1. In nucleotides, the CDR3 is TGCGCCAGCAGCTTCTCCGGGACAGGGGGATTGAACACTGAAGCTTTCTTT. Protein: CASSFSGTGGLNTEAFF.